This T cell receptor beta chain was captured by sequencing in a study of T cell changes during pregnancy in multiple sclerosis. TCRdb keeps only in-frame clones here, not all; method: immunoSEQ multiplex PCR. The table records tens of thousands of clones, roughly 90% of them present only once. The receptor's source is a female donor in good health, enrolled as a control in a pregnancy study. The specimen comprised CD4+ T cells from peripheral blood mononuclear cells, sampled in the third trimester of pregnancy.

CDR3 in amino acids: CASSIGLAGPETQYF. The DNA of the CDR3 is TGTGCCAGTAGTATAGGACTAGCGGGACCAGAGACCCAGTACTTC. This chain joins TRBV19 and TRBJ2-5; 11 nucleotides line up with TRBD2. After removal of 1 base from V and 4 bases from J, the junction contained 2 bases not matched to a gene. The length of the CDR3 is 15 residues. Germline V gene lookup returns CDR1 LNHDA and CDR2 SQIVND (reference sequence).